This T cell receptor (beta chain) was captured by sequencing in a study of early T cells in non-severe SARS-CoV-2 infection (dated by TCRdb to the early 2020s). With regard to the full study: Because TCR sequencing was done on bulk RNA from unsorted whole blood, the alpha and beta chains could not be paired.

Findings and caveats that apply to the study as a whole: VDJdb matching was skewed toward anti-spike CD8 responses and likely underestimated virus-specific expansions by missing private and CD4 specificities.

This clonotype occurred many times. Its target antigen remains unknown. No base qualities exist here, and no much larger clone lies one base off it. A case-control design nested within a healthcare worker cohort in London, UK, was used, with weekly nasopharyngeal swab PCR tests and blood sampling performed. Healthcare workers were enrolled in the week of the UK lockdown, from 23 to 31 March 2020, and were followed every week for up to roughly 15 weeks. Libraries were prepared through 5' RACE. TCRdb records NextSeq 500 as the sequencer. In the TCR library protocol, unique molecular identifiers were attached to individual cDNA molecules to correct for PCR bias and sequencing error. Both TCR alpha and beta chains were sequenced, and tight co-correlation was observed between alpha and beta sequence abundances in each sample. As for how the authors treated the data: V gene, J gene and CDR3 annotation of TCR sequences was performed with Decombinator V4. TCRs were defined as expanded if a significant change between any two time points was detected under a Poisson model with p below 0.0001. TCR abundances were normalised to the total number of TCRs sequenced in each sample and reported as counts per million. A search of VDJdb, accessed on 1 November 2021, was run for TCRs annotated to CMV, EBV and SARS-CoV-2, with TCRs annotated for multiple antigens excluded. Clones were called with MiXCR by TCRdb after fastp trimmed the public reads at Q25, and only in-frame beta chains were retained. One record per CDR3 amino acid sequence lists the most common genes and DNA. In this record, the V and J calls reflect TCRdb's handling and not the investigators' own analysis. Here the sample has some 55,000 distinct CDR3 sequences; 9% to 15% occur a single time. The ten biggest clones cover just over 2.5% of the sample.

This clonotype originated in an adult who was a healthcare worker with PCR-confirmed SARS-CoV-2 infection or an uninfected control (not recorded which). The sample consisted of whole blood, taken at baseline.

The DNA sequence is TGCGCCAGCAGCCAAGACAGGGGGCATTCCTACGAGCAGTACTTC. Translated, this gives CASSQDRGHSYEQYF. The sequence is built from TRBV4-3 and TRBJ2-7, with 8 middle bases fitting TRBD1. CDR1 and CDR2 are read off the germline V gene as LGHNA and YSLEER. The CDR3 starts with the cysteine, ends with the phenylalanine, and has 15 residues. The sequence is cut down to CDR3 DNA, 45 bases in frame from base 1. V lost 0 bases and J lost 1 base, and the count of bases not matched to a germline gene is 2.